The 9 T cell receptor beta chains below come from one sample, sequenced in a study of metastatic and nonmetastatic thyroid tumors. Among the patients, none had received any treatment before thyroid surgery. TCRdb reprocessed the PCR reads via MiXCR. The sample includes some 35,000 clones, more than 25% of them seen just once. The sample consisted of blood. These receptors were obtained from a male donor with papillary thyroid cancer or a benign thyroid nodule (not recorded which). Some clones in this sample may be carry-over from other donors' samples.

The rearrangement joins TRBV6-1 to TRBJ1-2; 12 bases match TRBD1. Germline assignment: CDR1 MNHNS and CDR2 SASEGT. The CDR3 is 16 residues long. V gave up 5 bases and J gave up 6 bases; unmatched junction bases: 10. The CDR3 region has the DNA TGTGCCAGCAGTTCCCAACCGGGACAGGGGGCCAATGGCTACACCTTC. Protein sequence: CASSSQPGQGANGYTF.

This chain links TRBV27 with TRBJ2-1; 7 bases map to TRBD2. The germline gives CDR1 MNHEY, CDR2 SMNVEV (reference sequence). This CDR3 is 16 amino acids long. V gave up 5 bases and J gave up 4 bases; unmatched junction bases: 11. CDR3 sequence reads: CASSGRLAHSYNEQFF. CDR3 bases: TGTGCCAGCAGTGGGAGACTAGCCCACTCATACAATGAGCAGTTCTTC.

The rearrangement joins TRBV20-1 to TRBJ2-7; the match to TRBD2 covers 11 bases. This CDR3 contains 16 residues. Germline V gene sequence: CDR1 DFQATT, CDR2 SNEGSKA (reference sequence). The V and J ends lost 2 bases and 4 bases, in that order; junction bases with no gene match: 10. The CDR3 coding sequence is TGCAGTGCTAGAACCCCACTAGCGGGAGAGACTTACGAGCAGTACTTC. As protein: CSARTPLAGETYEQYF.

This clone showed up many times. The chain has TRBV5-1 and TRBJ1-5; no reliable D call. V was pared by 10 bases and J by 10 bases, with 12 bases between. CDR1 and CDR2 from the germline V gene are SGHRS and YFSETQ. The CDR3 consists of 10 residues. As DNA, the CDR3 is TGCGCCCCCCCCCCCCGACCCCAGCATTTT. It yields the protein CAPPPRPQHF.

This clone was counted a few times. V is TRBV6-5 and J is TRBJ1-6; the D is unclear. V shed 2 bases and J shed 7 bases, with 12 bases lying between them. Germline lookup yields CDR1 MNHEY and CDR2 SVGAGI. The CDR3 sequence is 15 residues long. CDR3 loop: CASSYQSIGNSPLHF. The CDR3 nucleotides read TGTGCCAGCAGTTACCAGAGTATAGGAAATTCACCCCTCCACTTT.

This clone was detected ten times or more. This chain uses TRBV20-1 with TRBJ2-7; 10 bases agree with TRBD2. The germline V gene encodes CDR1 DFQATT and CDR2 SNEGSKA (reference sequence). V was clipped by 0 bases and J by 2 bases; unmatched bases: 1. This CDR3 has 14 amino acids. DNA for the CDR3: TGCAGTGCTAGAGACGGACTAGCGGCCTACGAGCAGTACTTC. Residues: CSARDGLAAYEQYF.

This clone came up a few times. The chain has TRBV3-1 and TRBJ2-7; no reliable D call. Trimming took off 3 bases at V and 4 bases at J, with 7 bases between the two ends. Per the germline V gene, CDR1 is LGHDT and CDR2 is YNNKEL (reference sequence). The CDR3 loop spans 12 amino acids. The CDR3 loop reads CASSQSRYEQYF. The CDR3 DNA follows: TGTGCCAGCAGCCAGAGTAGGTACGAGCAGTACTTC.

This CDR3 reads CASSDSGQGFKFF. The CDR3 coding sequence is TGTGCCAGCAGTGATTCGGGACAGGGGTTTAAGTTCTTC. The chain has TRBV2 and TRBJ2-1; TRBD1 aligns across 10 bases. CDR1 is SNHLY and CDR2 is FYNNEI in the germline V gene. Losses at the gene ends were 3 bases for V and 14 bases for J; bases not matched to a gene: 7. The CDR3 extends over 13 amino acids.

In its sample, this clone was seen once. The chain recombines TRBV4-1 with TRBJ2-7, with D possibly TRBD1 on 5 matching bases. With 3 bases removed from V and 5 bases from J, the gap between germline ends came to 8 bases. The CDR3 spans 12 residues. Germline V gene sequence: CDR1 MGHRA, CDR2 YSYEKL. The CDR3 is CASSHDRDEQYF. Here the CDR3 DNA reads TGCGCCAGCAGCCACGACAGAGACGAGCAGTACTTC.